Below, one T cell receptor beta chain is given with its context. The antigen is undetermined. The data are from a study of cytomegalovirus exposure and HLA in healthy donors. Study outcomes and limitations: In vitro experiments confirmed that three CMV-associated chains were specific for CMV antigens. The records held CMV serostatus as the only immune exposure information. Later analysis demonstrated an association between a missense DCLRE1C variant and TCR beta V- and J-gene trimming.

The PCR made use of 60 Vbeta and 13 Jbeta primers. Produced via immunoSEQ multiplex PCR; TCRdb's table is partial and in-frame only. The table records some 180,000 clones, 9.5% of them present only once. The source is a woman in her twenties or thirties in good health and CMV-seropositive. What was sequenced was PBMCs.

The CDR3 sequence is CASSLGRAAGGNTGELFF. CDR3 nucleotide sequence: TGTGCCAGCAGTTTAGGGCGTGCGGCAGGGGGTAACACCGGGGAGCTGTTTTTT. V and J are TRBV27 and TRBJ2-2, with 7 bases lining up with TRBD1. The CDR3 is 18 residues long. The trim removed 2 bases at V and 2 bases at J, leaving 11 bases unmatched. Germline V lookup: CDR1 MNHEY, CDR2 SMNVEV (reference sequence).